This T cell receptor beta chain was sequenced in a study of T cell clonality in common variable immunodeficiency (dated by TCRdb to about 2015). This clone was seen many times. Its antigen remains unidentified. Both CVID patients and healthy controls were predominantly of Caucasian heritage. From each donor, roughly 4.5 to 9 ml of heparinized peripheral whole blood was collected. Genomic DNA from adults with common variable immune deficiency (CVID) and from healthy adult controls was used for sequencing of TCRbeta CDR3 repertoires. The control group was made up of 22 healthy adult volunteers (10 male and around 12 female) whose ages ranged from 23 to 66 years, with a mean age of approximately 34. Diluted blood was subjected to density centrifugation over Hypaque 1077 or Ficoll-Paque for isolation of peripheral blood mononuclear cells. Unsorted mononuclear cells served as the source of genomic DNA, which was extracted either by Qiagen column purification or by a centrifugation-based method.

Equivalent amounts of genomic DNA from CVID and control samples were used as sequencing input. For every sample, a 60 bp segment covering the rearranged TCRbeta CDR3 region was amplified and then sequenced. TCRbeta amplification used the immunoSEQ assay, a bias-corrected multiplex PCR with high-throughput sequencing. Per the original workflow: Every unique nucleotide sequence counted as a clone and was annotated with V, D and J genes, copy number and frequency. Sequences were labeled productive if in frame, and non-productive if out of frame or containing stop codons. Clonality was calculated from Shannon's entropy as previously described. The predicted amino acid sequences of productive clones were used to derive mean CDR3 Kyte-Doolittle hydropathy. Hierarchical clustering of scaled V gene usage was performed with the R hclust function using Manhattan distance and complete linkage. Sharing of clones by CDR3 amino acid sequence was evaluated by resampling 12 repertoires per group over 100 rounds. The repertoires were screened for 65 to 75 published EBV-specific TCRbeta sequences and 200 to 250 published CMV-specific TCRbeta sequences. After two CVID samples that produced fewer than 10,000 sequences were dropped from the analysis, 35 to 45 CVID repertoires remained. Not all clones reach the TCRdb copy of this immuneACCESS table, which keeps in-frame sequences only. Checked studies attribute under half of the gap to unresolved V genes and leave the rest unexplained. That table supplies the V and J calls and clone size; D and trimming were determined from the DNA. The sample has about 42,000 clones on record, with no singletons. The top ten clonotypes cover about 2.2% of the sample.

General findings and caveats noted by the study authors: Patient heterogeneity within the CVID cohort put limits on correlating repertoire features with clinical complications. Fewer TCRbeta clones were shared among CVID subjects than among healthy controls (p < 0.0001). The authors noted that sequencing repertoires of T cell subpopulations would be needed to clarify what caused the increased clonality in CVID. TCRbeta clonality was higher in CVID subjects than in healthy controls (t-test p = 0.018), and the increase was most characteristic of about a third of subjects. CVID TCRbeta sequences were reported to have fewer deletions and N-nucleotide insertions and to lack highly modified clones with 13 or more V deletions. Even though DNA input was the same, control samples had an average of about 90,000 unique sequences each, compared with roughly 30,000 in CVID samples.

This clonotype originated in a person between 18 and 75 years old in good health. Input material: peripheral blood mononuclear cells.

Here the CDR3 is given as CASSSRDTYTGELFF. CDR3 DNA (partial): TGTGCCAGCAGCTCCCGGGACACCTACACCGGGGAG. This receptor chain uses TRBV5-4 and TRBJ2-2; perhaps TRBD1 is the D gene, with 6 bases matching. From the germline J gene comes the end of the CDR3, since the read stops 3 residues before it. CDR1 and CDR2, looked up from the germline V gene (reference sequence), are SGHNT and YYREEE. The junction shows trimming of 3 bases on V and 3 bases on J, plus 12 bases between the germline ends. Reading from cysteine to phenylalanine, the CDR3 counts 15 amino acids. Part of the CDR3 DNA is given, 36 bases translated from base 1.